This TCR beta chain was recovered during a study of cytomegalovirus exposure and HLA in healthy donors. Overall study results and limits: In vitro work confirmed that three CMV-associated chains recognize CMV antigens. The classifier reportedly diagnosed cytomegalovirus status with high sensitivity and specificity. In a later analysis, parvovirus B19, influenza, CMV and Epstein-Barr virus appeared linked to several top co-occurrence clusters. According to an earlier analysis, most TCR beta V segments yielded productive rearrangements about 90% or about 30% of the time.

V was pared by 5 bases and J by 5 bases, with 18 bases between. From germline, CDR1 is SGHTA and CDR2 FQGNSA. This CDR3 region has 15 residues. Note on this clone: Antigen specificity is unknown.

The PCR contained 60 Vbeta and 13 Jbeta primers. The data were produced by immunoSEQ multiplex PCR, yet TCRdb's version contains in-frame clones alone and is incomplete. This sample lists over 120,000 clones; its ten largest clones have around 0.96%. The rearrangement joins TRBV7-2 to TRBJ2-5, with D possibly matching TRBD1 (7 bases). The source material was PBMCs. The receptor comes from a male donor in good health and CMV-seronegative. CDR3 sequence reads: CASSTSGPGGETQYF. The CDR3 DNA sequence: TGTGCCAGCAGCACTTCCGGGCCAGGGGGGGAGACCCAGTACTTC.